This paragraph covers one T cell receptor (beta chain) sequence. The sample comes from a study of blood T cell repertoires in COVID-19. Across the whole study: T cells, B-cell-depleted T cells, or PBMCs supplied cDNA or gDNA.

Source study methods: How many nucleated cells were present was estimated from reference gene primer amplification. Method: immunoSEQ multiplex PCR; TCRdb's copy keeps in-frame clones and lacks some. D and trimming were read from the DNA, whereas the V and J calls and clone size are those reported in that table. The sample gives about 400,000 clones, roughly 90% of which show up once; approximately 2.1% is in the top ten. Those enrolled, adults aged about 18 to 89 years, came from some 25 US areas. Clinical history as reported by participants underpinned cohort assignment. The length of the CDR3 is 17 residues. Germline CDR1 MGHRA, CDR2 YSYEKL. Trimming took off 1 base at V and 2 bases at J, with 16 bases between the two ends.

Sequenced material: PBMCs or T cells enriched from blood (not recorded which). The receptor comes from a middle-aged woman with acute COVID-19. V usage is TRBV4-1 and J usage is TRBJ2-3; no definite D call. CDR3 sequence (DNA): TGCGCCAGCAGCCAAGTCAATATGGTAGCTTTCACAGATACGCAGTATTTT. Its protein is CASSQVNMVAFTDTQYF.